The sequence of this TCR beta chain was determined in a study of Ad26.COV2.S vaccination and SARS-CoV-2 variants. Treatment in this sample: around 19 received Ad26.COV2.S at low or high dose, single or two shots; about 5 received placebo; per-sample allocation not given. Specimens were obtained on day 63 following the first vaccine or placebo injection. This person who donated was an adult of 18-55 years in Boston. The vaccine antigen was prefusion-stabilized Wuhan SARS-CoV-2 spike. Here immunoSEQ multiplex PCR was the method, and the copy in TCRdb shows in-frame clones only, minus some. The repertoire holds more than 300,000 clones, with around four fifths as singletons. The CDR3 has 16 amino acids. V lost 3 bases and J 1 base, leaving 15 bases between the germline ends. Germline values: CDR1 SGHDT, CDR2 YYEEEE.

This chain joins TRBV5-6 and TRBJ2-3; D might be TRBD1 (5 bases). Sequenced material: peripheral blood, taken in a trial of Ad26.COV2.S vaccine versus placebo. The clonotype originates from a person between 18 and 65 years old who received the Ad26.COV2.S COVID-19 vaccine or a placebo. The CDR3 sequence: CASSYHAGSGTDTQYF. The CDR3 DNA follows: TGTGCCAGCAGCTACCACGCAGGGTCGGGCACAGATACGCAGTATTTT.